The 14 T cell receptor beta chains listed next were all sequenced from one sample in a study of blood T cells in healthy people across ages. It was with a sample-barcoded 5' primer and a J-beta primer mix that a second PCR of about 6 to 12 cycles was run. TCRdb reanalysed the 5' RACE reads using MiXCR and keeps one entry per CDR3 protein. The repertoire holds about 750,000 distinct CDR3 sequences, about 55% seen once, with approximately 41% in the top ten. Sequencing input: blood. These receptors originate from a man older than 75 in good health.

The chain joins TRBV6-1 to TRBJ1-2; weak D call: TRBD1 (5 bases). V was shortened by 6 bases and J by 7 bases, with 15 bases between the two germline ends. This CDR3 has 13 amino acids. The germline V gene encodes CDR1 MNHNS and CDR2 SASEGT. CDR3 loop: CASSQGVGIGYTF. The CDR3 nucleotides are TGTGCCAGCAGCCAAGGGGTTGGTATTGGCTACACCTTC.

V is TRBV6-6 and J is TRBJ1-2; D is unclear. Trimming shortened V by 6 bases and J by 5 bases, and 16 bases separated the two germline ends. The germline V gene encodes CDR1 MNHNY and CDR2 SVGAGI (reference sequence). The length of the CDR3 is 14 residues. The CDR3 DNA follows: TGTGCCAGCAGCCCGAGGACCGGCCAGTATGGCTACACCTTC. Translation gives CASSPRTGQYGYTF.

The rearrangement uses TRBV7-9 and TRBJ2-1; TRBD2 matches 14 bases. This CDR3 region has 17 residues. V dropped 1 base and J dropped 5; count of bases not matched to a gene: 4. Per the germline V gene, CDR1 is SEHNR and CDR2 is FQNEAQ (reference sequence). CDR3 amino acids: CASSLGTSGRNNNEQFF. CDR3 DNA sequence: TGTGCCAGCAGCTTAGGGACTAGCGGGAGGAACAACAATGAGCAGTTCTTC.

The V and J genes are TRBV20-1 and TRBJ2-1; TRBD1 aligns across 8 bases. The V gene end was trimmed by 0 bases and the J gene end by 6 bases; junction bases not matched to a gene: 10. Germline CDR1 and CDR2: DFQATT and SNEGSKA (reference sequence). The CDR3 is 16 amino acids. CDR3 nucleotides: TGCAGTGCTAGAGATAGGACAGGGTCCCACGGCAATGAGCAGTTCTTC. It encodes CSARDRTGSHGNEQFF.

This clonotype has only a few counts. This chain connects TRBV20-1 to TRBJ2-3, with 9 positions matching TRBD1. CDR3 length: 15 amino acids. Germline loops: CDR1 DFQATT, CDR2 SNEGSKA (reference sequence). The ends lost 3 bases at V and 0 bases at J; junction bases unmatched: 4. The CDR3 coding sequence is TGCAGTGCTAGCGGGGGACAGGGCAGCACAGATACGCAGTATTTT. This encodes CSASGGQGSTDTQYF.

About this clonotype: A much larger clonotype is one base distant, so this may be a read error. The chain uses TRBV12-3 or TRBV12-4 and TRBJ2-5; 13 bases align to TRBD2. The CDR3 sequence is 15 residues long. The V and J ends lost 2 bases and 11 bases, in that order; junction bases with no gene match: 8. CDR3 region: CASSLTSGRGNEQYF. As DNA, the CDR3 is TGTGCCAGCAGTTTAACTAGCGGGAGGGGTAATGAGCAGTACTTC.

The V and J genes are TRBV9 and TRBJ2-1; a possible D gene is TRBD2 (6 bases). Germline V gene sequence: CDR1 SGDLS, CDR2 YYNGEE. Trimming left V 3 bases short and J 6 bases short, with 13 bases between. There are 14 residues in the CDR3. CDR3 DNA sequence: TGTGCCAGCAGCGCCCAATCTAGCGTCAATGAGCAGTTCTTC. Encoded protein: CASSAQSSVNEQFF. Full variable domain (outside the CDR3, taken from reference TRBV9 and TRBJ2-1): DSGVTQTPKHLITATGQRVTLRCSPRSGDLSVYWYQQSLDQGLQFLIQYYNGEERAKGNILERFSAQQFPDLHSELNLSSLELGDSALYFCASSAQSSVNEQFFGPGTRLTVL.

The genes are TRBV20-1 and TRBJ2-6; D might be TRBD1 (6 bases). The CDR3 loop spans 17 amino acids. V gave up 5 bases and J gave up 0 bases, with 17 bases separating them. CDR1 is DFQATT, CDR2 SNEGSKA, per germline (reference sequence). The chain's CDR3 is CSAPTTGNPSGANVLTF. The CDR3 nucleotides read TGCAGTGCTCCAACCACAGGGAATCCCTCTGGGGCCAACGTCCTGACTTTC.

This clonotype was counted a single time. This CDR3 is CSARTVLRPQHF. Here the CDR3 DNA reads TGCAGTGCGAGAACAGTCCTCCGGCCCCAGCATTTT. The chain carries TRBV20-1 and TRBJ1-5; unclear D gene. The CDR3 runs 12 residues. The V and J ends lost 6 bases and 9 bases respectively, with 15 bases between them. Germline V gene data show CDR1 as DFQATT and CDR2 as SNEGSKA (reference sequence).

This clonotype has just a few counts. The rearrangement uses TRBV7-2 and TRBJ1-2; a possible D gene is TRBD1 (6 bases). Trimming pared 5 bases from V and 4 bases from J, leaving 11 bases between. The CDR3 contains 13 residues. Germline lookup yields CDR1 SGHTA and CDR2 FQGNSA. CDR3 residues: CASSRGQIYGYTF. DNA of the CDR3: TGTGCCAGCAGCCGTGGACAGATCTATGGCTACACCTTC.

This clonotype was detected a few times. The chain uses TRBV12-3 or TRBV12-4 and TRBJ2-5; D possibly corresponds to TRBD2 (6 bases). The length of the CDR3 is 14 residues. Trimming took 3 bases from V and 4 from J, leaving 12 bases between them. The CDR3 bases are TGTGCCAGCAGTTTTGACCGGGGGTCAGAGACCCAGTACTTC. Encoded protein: CASSFDRGSETQYF.

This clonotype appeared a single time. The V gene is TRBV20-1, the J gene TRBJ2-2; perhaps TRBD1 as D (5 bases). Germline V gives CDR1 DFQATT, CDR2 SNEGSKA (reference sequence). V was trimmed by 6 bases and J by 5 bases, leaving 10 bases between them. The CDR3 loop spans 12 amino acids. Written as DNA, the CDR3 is TGCAGTGCCCAAGGGGTGACCGGGGAGCTGTTTTTT. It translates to CSAQGVTGELFF.

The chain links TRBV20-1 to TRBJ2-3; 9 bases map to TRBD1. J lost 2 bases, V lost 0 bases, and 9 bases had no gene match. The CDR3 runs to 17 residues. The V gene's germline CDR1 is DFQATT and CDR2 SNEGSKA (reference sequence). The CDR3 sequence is CSARDLVTGGNTDTQYF. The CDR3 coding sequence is TGCAGTGCTAGAGATTTGGTGACAGGGGGAAACACAGATACGCAGTATTTT.

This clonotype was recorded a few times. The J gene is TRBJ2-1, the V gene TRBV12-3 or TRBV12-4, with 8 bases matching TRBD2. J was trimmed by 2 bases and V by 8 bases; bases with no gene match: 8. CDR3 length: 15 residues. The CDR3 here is CASGPTSGAYNEQFF. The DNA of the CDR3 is TGTGCCAGCGGACCAACTAGCGGTGCCTACAATGAGCAGTTCTTC.